Presented here are 15 T cell receptor beta chains from one specimen sequenced in a study of T cell responses to AZD1222 COVID-19 vaccine (dated by TCRdb to the early 2020s). Library prep was done by the immunoSEQ multiplex PCR assay. TCRdb stores this immuneACCESS table with in-frame sequences only. Part of the clones is absent; in the studies checked, under half of the shortfall reflects unresolved V genes, and no reason is known for the rest. This sample has 95,000 to 100,000 clones in its table, and 90% of those were observed once. The ten largest clones add up to around 1.3% of the sample. The intended sense of this specimen's time point label: baseline before first vaccination. Sequenced material: peripheral blood, taken on day 0 of AZD1222 vaccination. These receptors originate from an adult in good health.

This clone came up once. This rearrangement joins TRBV5-6 to TRBJ1-5; possible D gene TRBD1, 5 bases. Trimming took off 0 bases at V and 5 bases at J, with 12 bases between the two ends. CDR1 is SGHDT and CDR2 is YYEEEE in the germline V gene. The CDR3 runs to 15 residues. This CDR3 reads CASSLAGGFDQPQHF. The CDR3 nucleotides read TGTGCCAGCAGCTTGGCTGGGGGTTTTGATCAGCCCCAGCATTTT.

The chain combines TRBV28 with TRBJ1-2, with D perhaps matching TRBD1 (6 bases). Germline V gene lookup returns CDR1 MDHEN and CDR2 SYDVKM. The CDR3 totals 11 residues. Between the trimmed V and J ends, which lost 10 bases and 8 bases, there was a span of 14 bases. CDR3 region: CATAGEGGYTF. The CDR3 nucleotides are TGTGCCACGGCAGGGGAGGGCGGCTACACCTTC.

There are a few counts of this clone. The chain employs TRBV6-5 and TRBJ1-1, with TRBD1 matching over 7 bases. V gave up 8 bases and J gave up 4 bases; unmatched junction bases: 10. Germline V gene sequence: CDR1 MNHEY, CDR2 SVGAGI. This CDR3 comprises 14 residues. Written as DNA, the CDR3 is TGTGCCAGCCCGACAGGGCTTGGCAGCACTGAAGCTTTCTTT. This codes for CASPTGLGSTEAFF.

The gene calls are TRBV7-8 and TRBJ2-7; 9 bases align to TRBD1. Germline-derived CDR1 and CDR2 are SGHVS and FQNEAQ. After removal of 5 bases from V and 2 bases from J, the junction contained 7 bases not matched to a gene. The CDR3 consists of 15 residues. This CDR3 reads CASSHKTGGAYEQYF. CDR3 coding DNA: TGTGCCAGCAGCCACAAGACAGGGGGGGCCTACGAGCAGTACTTC.

This clone was counted a few times. The chain combines TRBV27 with TRBJ1-1; a weak D match, TRBD1 (5 bases). The CDR3 runs 15 residues. Trimming cost V 7 bases and J 1 base, with 16 bases left between them. Germline loops: CDR1 MNHEY, CDR2 SMNVEV (reference sequence). The CDR3 nucleotides read TGTGCCAGCAAAGGACACGAACCGAAGAACACTGAAGCTTTCTTT. Translating it yields CASKGHEPKNTEAFF.

J is TRBJ1-1 and V is TRBV27; D call uncertain. Trimming removed 6 bases at V and 0 bases at J, with 8 bases between. The CDR3 runs 13 residues. Germline V gene lookup returns CDR1 MNHEY and CDR2 SMNVEV (reference sequence). The CDR3 loop is CASRIAVNTEAFF. The CDR3 DNA reads as TGTGCCAGCAGAATTGCAGTGAACACTGAAGCTTTCTTT.

Only one count was recorded for this clone. This chain connects TRBV5-1 to TRBJ1-5; weak D call: TRBD1 (6 bases). V lost 0 bases to trimming and J lost 7 bases, with 11 bases between them. CDR1 is SGHRS, CDR2 YFSETQ, per germline. The CDR3 is made up of 14 amino acids. The CDR3: CASSLVGGEQPQHF. The CDR3 region has the DNA TGCGCCAGCAGCTTGGTAGGGGGTGAACAGCCCCAGCATTTT.

V is TRBV6-5 and J is TRBJ2-2, with 8 positions matching TRBD1. CDR3 size: 14 residues. After removal of 7 bases from V and 3 bases from J, the junction contained 4 bases not matched to a gene. Germline V CDR1 and CDR2: MNHEY, SVGAGI. The CDR3 is CASTQGADTGELFF. The CDR3 DNA sequence: TGTGCCAGCACCCAGGGGGCCGACACCGGGGAGCTGTTTTTT.

V is TRBV2 and J is TRBJ1-2; D is unresolved. The ends were cut back, 7 bases at V and 3 bases at J, with 12 bases in the middle. There are 13 residues in the CDR3. CDR1 is SNHLY, CDR2 FYNNEI, per germline. The CDR3 protein is CASNNDIDYGYTF. In DNA, the CDR3 is TGTGCCAGCAACAACGATATAGACTATGGCTACACCTTC.

V and J are TRBV21-1 and TRBJ2-1; the listed D gene, TRBD2, was not tested against the DNA. TRBV21-1 constitutes a pseudogene. The CDR3 contains 14 residues. CDR3 DNA: TGTGCCAGTGAGGACGGGGTATCCTACAATGAGCAGTTCTTC. As protein: CASEDGVSYNEQFF.

The chain links TRBV28 to TRBJ1-3; TRBD1 is a possible D gene (6 bases). Germline assignment: CDR1 MDHEN and CDR2 SYDVKM. The V gene lost 8 bases and the J gene lost 4 bases, with 9 bases spanning the gap. The CDR3 loop spans 12 amino acids. The CDR3 nucleotides read TGTGCCAGCTTTACAGGGGGAAACACCATATATTTT. Translating gives CASFTGGNTIYF.

This chain connects TRBV4-1 to TRBJ2-3; 7 nucleotides agree with TRBD1. The CDR3 has 15 amino acids. CDR1 and CDR2 from the germline V gene are MGHRA and YSYEKL. The V and J ends lost 4 bases and 4 bases, in that order; junction bases with no gene match: 8. DNA of the CDR3: TGCGCCAGCAGCCTACAGGGGTTCGCCGCAGATACGCAGTATTTT. Translated: CASSLQGFAADTQYF.

The CDR3 coding sequence is TGTGCCAGCAGTTTTGGGACTAGCGAAGACAATGAGCAGTTCTTC. Translated, it gives CASSFGTSEDNEQFF. The rearrangement links TRBV27 to TRBJ2-1; 10 bases are shared with TRBD2. V was clipped by 3 bases and J by 5 bases; unmatched bases: 4. This CDR3 comprises 15 residues. Germline CDR1 MNHEY, CDR2 SMNVEV (reference sequence).

The chain joins TRBV5-1 to TRBJ2-1; 8 nucleotides match TRBD1. CDR3 length: 14 amino acids. Trimming cost V 4 bases and J 8 bases; bases outside gene matches: 8. Germline-derived CDR1 and CDR2 are SGHRS and YFSETQ. CDR3 sequence (DNA): TGCGCCAGCAGCATCGGACAGGGATTCGATGAGCAGTTCTTC. Its protein is CASSIGQGFDEQFF.

The rearrangement uses TRBV28 and TRBJ2-7, with D possibly matching TRBD2 (6 bases). The V end lost 6 bases, the J end lost 3 bases, and 9 bases lay between the germline ends. The CDR3 is 12 amino acids. Germline V gives CDR1 MDHEN, CDR2 SYDVKM. The CDR3 DNA sequence: TGTGCCAGCAGGGAGGGATACTACGAGCAGTACTTC. As protein: CASREGYYEQYF. Full variable domain (rest looked up from reference TRBV28 and TRBJ2-7): DVKVTQSSRYLVKRTGEKVFLECVQDMDHENMFWYRQDPGLGLRLIYFSYDVKMKEKGDIPEGYSVSREKKERFSLILESASTNQTSMYLCASREGYYEQYFGPGTRLTVT.